The 16 T cell receptor beta chains presented below share a single source sample, sequenced in a study of blood T cell repertoires in COVID-19. Sequencing used immunoSEQ multiplex PCR; TCRdb keeps in-frame clones, though not all of them. Seen here are roughly 130,000 clones, 90% observed once, and the top ten hold 3.5% to 5.5%. Sequenced input: peripheral blood. These receptor sequences come from a man aged 60 to 69 with COVID-19, enrolled during active disease.

The chain links TRBV6-2 or TRBV6-3 to TRBJ1-1; D not certain. Germline CDR1 reads MNHEY; CDR2 reads SVGEGT. V was shortened by 4 bases and J by 3 bases, with 9 bases between the two germline ends. The CDR3 is made up of 13 amino acids. CDR3 residues: CASSFLGDTEAFF. The DNA of the CDR3 is TGTGCCAGCAGTTTCCTCGGGGACACTGAAGCTTTCTTT.

The chain employs TRBV11-2 and TRBJ2-3, with a possible D match to TRBD2 (6 bases). CDR3 length: 14 amino acids. Germline V CDR1 and CDR2: SGHAT, FQNNGV. V was shortened by 1 base and J by 4 bases, with 9 bases between the two germline ends. This CDR3 is CASSLAQRADTQYF. For the CDR3, the DNA is TGTGCCAGCAGCTTAGCCCAGCGGGCAGATACGCAGTATTTT.

A few counts support this clone. V is TRBV20-1 and J is TRBJ1-2, with D perhaps TRBD1 (6 bases). Germline-derived CDR1 and CDR2 are DFQATT and SNEGSKA (reference sequence). V lost 8 bases, J lost 7 bases, and 11 bases lay in between. The CDR3 contains 10 residues. DNA of the CDR3: TGCAGTACAAAGACAGGTGGCTACACCTTC. Residues: CSTKTGGYTF.

This chain connects TRBV5-1 to TRBJ2-5; 7 bases agree with TRBD1. The germline V gene encodes CDR1 SGHRS and CDR2 YFSETQ. The CDR3 totals 13 residues. V was pared by 6 bases and J by 5 bases, with 7 bases of the junction left unmatched. The CDR3 protein is CASKQQGSETQYF. DNA of the CDR3: TGCGCCAGCAAACAACAGGGGAGTGAGACCCAGTACTTC.

The V call is TRBV4-2, the J call TRBJ1-6; D is unclear. The CDR3 extends over 16 amino acids. V was clipped by 0 bases and J by 9 bases, with 15 bases between them. Per the germline V gene, CDR1 is LGHNA and CDR2 is YNFKEQ. The CDR3 DNA follows: TGTGCCAGCAGCCAAGAGGCGGGCAGCCACGGTTCACCCCTCCACTTT. As protein: CASSQEAGSHGSPLHF.

The rearrangement uses TRBV5-1 and TRBJ1-2; D is undetermined. The V gene's germline CDR1 is SGHRS and CDR2 YFSETQ. V dropped 0 bases and J dropped 4 bases, with 4 bases sitting between them. The CDR3 runs to 12 residues. The CDR3 DNA sequence: TGCGCCAGCAGCTTGGACAGCTATGGCTACACCTTC. This gives the protein CASSLDSYGYTF.

The chain is built from TRBV3-1 (or the pseudogene TRBV3-2) and TRBJ2-7; 7 bases line up with TRBD1. Trimming at V came to 5 bases and at J to 2 bases, leaving 6 bases not matched to a gene. CDR1 LGHDT and CDR2 YNNKEL come from the germline V gene (reference sequence). The CDR3 covers 14 residues. The CDR3 bases are TGTGCCAGCAGCGTAGACAGGGCGACCTACGAGCAGTACTTC. Translated: CASSVDRATYEQYF.

The chain recombines TRBV28 with TRBJ1-3; D gene ambiguous. In germline, CDR1 is MDHEN, CDR2 SYDVKM. V lost 8 bases and J lost 0, with 8 bases in between. The CDR3 consists of 13 residues. Here the CDR3 DNA reads TGTGCCAGCGCCCAGTTCTCTGGAAACACCATATATTTT. It yields the protein CASAQFSGNTIYF.

In this sample, this clone turned up a few times. This chain joins TRBV12-5 and TRBJ2-2, with D perhaps matching TRBD2 (6 bases). There are 15 residues in the CDR3. V lost 5 bases, J lost 0 bases, and 10 bases lay in between. CDR1 and CDR2 from the germline V gene are LGHNT and FRNRAP. CDR3 region: CASGPGTPNTGELFF. CDR3 DNA: TGTGCTAGTGGTCCCGGGACTCCGAACACCGGGGAGCTGTTTTTT.

V usage is TRBV18 and J usage is TRBJ1-1; 11 nucleotides agree with TRBD1. V lost 4 bases and J lost 4; bases outside the gene matches: 5. Per germline, CDR1 KGHSH and CDR2 LQKENI. The CDR3 length is 15 residues. DNA for the CDR3: TGTGCCAGCTCACTAGGACAGGGGGCGGTCACTGAAGCTTTCTTT. This encodes CASSLGQGAVTEAFF.

The rearrangement joins TRBV5-1 to TRBJ2-3; 8 nucleotides agree with TRBD1. V dropped 2 bases and J dropped 4; count of bases not matched to a gene: 6. This CDR3 region has 15 residues. Germline CDR1 SGHRS, CDR2 YFSETQ. In DNA form, the CDR3 reads TGCGCCAGCAGCTTTTCAGGGGGCGTGGCAGATACGCAGTATTTT. It translates to CASSFSGGVADTQYF.

This clone was recorded once. J is TRBJ2-5 and V is TRBV5-5; the D gene is possibly TRBD2 (7 bases). V lost 4 bases and J lost 8, with 21 bases in between. The CDR3 runs 15 residues. Looked up from germline, CDR1 is SGHKS and CDR2 is YYEKEE (reference sequence). CDR3 region: CASSNVRIGGETQYF. The CDR3 nucleotides are TGTGCCAGCAGCAATGTACGTATAGGGGGGGAAACCCAGTACTTC. Full variable domain (missing parts from reference TRBV5-5 and TRBJ2-5): DAGVTQSPTHLIKTRGQQVTLRCSPISGHKSVSWYQQVLGQGPQFIFQYYEKEERGRGNFPDRFSARQFPNYSSELNVNALLLGDSALYLCASSNVRIGGETQYFGPGTRLLVL.

This sequence joins TRBV29-1 and TRBJ2-1, with 7 bases aligning to TRBD2. This CDR3 comprises 15 residues. Trimming took 1 base from V and 9 from J; bases not matched to a gene: 12. CDR1 and CDR2 (germline): SQVTM, ANQGSEA. As DNA, the CDR3 is TGCAGCGTTGAAGCTGGAGGACTAGAATTTGGTGAGCAGTTCTTC. Translating it yields CSVEAGGLEFGEQFF.

This chain links TRBV19 with TRBJ2-5; 9 bases match TRBD1. J lost 3 bases, V lost 8 bases, and 1 base had no gene match. Per the germline V gene, CDR1 is LNHDA and CDR2 is SQIVND (reference sequence). The CDR3 extends over 12 amino acids. As DNA, the CDR3 is TGTGCCAGTGGGGACAGGGAAGAGACCCAGTACTTC. Amino acid sequence: CASGDREETQYF. Full variable domain (missing parts from reference TRBV19 and TRBJ2-5): DGGITQSPKYLFRKEGQNVTLSCEQNLNHDAMYWYRQDPGQGLRLIYYSQIVNDFQKGDIAEGYSVSREKKESFPLTVTSAQKNPTAFYLCASGDREETQYFGPGTRLLVL.

Here the CDR3 DNA reads TGTGCCAGCAAATTACAGGGGCCAAACACTGAAGCTTTCTTT. Translated: CASKLQGPNTEAFF. The gene calls are TRBV27 and TRBJ1-1; 7 nucleotides align to TRBD1. The CDR3 has 14 amino acids. Germline CDR1 is MNHEY and CDR2 is SMNVEV (reference sequence). The V gene end was trimmed by 7 bases and the J gene end by 2 bases; junction bases not matched to a gene: 7.

CDR3 amino acids: CASSQFSGNSDTQYF. CDR3 nucleotide sequence: TGCGCCAGCAGCCAATTTAGCGGGAACTCAGATACGCAGTATTTT. The chain couples TRBV4-1 to TRBJ2-3; 8 nucleotides match TRBD2. This CDR3 comprises 15 residues. Trimming at V came to 2 bases and at J to 4 bases, leaving 5 bases not matched to a gene. Per the germline V gene, CDR1 is MGHRA and CDR2 is YSYEKL.